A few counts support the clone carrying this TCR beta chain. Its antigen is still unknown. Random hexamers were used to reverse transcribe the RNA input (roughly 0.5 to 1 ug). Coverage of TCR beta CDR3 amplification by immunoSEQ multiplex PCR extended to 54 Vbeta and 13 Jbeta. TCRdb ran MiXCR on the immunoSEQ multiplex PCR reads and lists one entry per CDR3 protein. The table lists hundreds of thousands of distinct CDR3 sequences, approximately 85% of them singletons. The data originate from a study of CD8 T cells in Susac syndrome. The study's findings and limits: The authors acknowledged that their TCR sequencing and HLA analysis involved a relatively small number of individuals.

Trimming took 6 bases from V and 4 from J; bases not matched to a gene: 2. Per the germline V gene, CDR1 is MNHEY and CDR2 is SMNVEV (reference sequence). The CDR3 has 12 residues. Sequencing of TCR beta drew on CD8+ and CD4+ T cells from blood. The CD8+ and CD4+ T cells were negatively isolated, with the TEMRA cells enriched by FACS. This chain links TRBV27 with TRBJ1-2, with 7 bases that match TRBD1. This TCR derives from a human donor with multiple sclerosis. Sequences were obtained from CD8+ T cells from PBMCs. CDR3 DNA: TGTGCCAGCAGCCCAGGGGGCTATGGCTACACCTTC. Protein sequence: CASSPGGYGYTF.